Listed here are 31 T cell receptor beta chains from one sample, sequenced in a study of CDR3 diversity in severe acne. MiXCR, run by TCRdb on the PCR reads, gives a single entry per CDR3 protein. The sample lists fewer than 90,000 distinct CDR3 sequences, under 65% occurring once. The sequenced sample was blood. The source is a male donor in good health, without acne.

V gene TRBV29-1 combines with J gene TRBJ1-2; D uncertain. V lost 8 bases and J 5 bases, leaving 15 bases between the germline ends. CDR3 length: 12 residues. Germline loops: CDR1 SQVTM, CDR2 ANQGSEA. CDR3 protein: CSTTKGLYGYTF. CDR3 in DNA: TGCAGCACTACGAAAGGGCTGTATGGCTACACCTTC.

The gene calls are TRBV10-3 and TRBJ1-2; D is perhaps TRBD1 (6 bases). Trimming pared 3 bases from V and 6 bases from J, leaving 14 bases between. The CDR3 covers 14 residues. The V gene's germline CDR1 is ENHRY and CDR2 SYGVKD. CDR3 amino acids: CAISDGGPENGYTF. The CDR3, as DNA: TGTGCCATCAGTGATGGGGGCCCGGAAAATGGCTACACCTTC.

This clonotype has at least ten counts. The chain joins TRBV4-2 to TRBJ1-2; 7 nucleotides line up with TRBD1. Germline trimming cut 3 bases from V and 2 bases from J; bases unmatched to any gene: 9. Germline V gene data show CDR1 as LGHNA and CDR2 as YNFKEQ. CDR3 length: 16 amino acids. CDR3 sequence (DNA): TGTGCCAGCAGCCAGGATACGGACAGGTCCAACTATGGCTACACCTTC. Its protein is CASSQDTDRSNYGYTF.

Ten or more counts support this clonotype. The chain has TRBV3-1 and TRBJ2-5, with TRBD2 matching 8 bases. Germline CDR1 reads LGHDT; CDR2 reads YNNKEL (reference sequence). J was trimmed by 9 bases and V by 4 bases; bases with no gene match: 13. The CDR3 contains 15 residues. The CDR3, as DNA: TGTGCCAGCAGCCCCTACCGCAGCGGGGGCGGGGCCCAGTACTTC. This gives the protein CASSPYRSGGGAQYF.

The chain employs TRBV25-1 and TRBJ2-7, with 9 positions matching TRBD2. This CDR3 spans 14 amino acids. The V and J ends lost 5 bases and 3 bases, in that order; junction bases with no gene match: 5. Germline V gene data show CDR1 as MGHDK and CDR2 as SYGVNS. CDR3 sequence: CASSRLAEIYEQYF. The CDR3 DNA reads TGTGCCAGCAGTAGACTAGCGGAGATCTACGAGCAGTACTTC.

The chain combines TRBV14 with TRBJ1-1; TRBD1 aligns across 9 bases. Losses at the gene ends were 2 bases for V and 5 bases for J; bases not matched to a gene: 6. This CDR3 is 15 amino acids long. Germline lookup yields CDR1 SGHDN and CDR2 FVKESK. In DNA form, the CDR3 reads TGTGCCAGCAGCCAACTAGGACAGGGGCGGACTGAAGCTTTCTTT. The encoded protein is CASSQLGQGRTEAFF.

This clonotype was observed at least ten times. The CDR3 DNA sequence: TGTGCCAGCAGCCGAGGGCCATACAATTCACCCCTCCACTTT. Protein sequence: CASSRGPYNSPLHF. This rearrangement joins TRBV12-3 or TRBV12-4 to TRBJ1-6; D gene ambiguous. This CDR3 region has 14 residues. The V and J ends lost 6 bases and 7 bases respectively, with 13 bases between them.

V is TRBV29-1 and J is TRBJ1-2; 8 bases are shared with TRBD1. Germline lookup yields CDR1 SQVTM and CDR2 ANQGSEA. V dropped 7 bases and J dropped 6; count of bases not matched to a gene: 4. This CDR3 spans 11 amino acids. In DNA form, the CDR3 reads TGCAGCGCGGGACAGGTCGATGGCTACACCTTC. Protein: CSAGQVDGYTF.

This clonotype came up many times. CDR3 loop: CASRRLQEPNTEAFF. CDR3 in DNA: TGTGCCAGCCGCCGGTTACAGGAACCGAACACTGAAGCTTTCTTT. The gene calls are TRBV6-1 and TRBJ1-1; tentative D call: TRBD1 (5 bases). The length of the CDR3 is 15 residues. The V gene's germline CDR1 is MNHNS and CDR2 SASEGT. Deletions cut 8 bases from V and 1 base from J, with 17 bases between.

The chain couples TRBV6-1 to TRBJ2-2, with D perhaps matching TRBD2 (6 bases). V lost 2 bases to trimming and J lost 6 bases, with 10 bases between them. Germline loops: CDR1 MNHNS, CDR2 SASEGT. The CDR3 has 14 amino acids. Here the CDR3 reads CASSELRESGELFF. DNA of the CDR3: TGTGCCAGCAGTGAATTACGGGAGTCCGGGGAGCTGTTTTTT.

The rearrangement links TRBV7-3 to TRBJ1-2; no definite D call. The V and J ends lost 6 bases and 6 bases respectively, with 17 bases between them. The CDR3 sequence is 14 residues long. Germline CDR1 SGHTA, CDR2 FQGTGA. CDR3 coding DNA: TGTGCCAGCAGTGAGTTTAGAGGGAGCCATGGCTACACCTTC. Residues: CASSEFRGSHGYTF.

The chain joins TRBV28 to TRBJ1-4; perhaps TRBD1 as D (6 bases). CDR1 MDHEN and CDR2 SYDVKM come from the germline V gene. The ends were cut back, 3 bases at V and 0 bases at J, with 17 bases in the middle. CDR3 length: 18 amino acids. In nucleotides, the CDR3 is TGTGCCAGCAGTTTCCAGACAGGCCTACCTGCAACTAATGAAAAACTGTTTTTT. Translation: CASSFQTGLPATNEKLFF.

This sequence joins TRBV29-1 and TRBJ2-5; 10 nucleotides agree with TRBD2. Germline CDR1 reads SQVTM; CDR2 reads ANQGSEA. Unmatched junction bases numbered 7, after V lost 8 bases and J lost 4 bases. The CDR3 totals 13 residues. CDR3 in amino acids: CSLSGGVRETQYF. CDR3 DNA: TGCAGCCTAAGCGGGGGGGTAAGAGAGACCCAGTACTTC.

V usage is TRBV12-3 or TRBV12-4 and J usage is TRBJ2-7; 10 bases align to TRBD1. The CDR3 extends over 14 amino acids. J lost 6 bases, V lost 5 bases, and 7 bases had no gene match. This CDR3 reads CASSIQTGGSEQYF. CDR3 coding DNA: TGTGCCAGCAGTATTCAGACAGGGGGCTCCGAGCAGTACTTC.

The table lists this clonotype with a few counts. In DNA form, the CDR3 reads TGTGCCAGTAGTATAGGCCAAAGGGCCAACTATGGCTACACCTTC. This sequence encodes CASSIGQRANYGYTF. The chain has TRBV19 and TRBJ1-2; no clear D. CDR1 and CDR2 from the germline V gene are LNHDA and SQIVND (reference sequence). This CDR3 contains 15 residues. V lost 1 base, J lost 2 bases, and 11 bases lay in between.

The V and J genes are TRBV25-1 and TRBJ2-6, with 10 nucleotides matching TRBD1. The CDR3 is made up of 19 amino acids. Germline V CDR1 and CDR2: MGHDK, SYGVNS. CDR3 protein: CATPQTGGPINSGANVLTF. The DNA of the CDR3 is TGTGCGACCCCACAGACAGGGGGCCCCATCAACTCTGGGGCCAACGTCCTGACTTTC.

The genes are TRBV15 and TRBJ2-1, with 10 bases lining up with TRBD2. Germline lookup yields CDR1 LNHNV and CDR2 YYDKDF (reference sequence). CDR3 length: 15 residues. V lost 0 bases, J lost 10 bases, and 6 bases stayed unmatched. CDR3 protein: CATSRDGSGGREQFF. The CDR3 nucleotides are TGTGCCACCAGCAGAGATGGTAGCGGGGGGAGGGAGCAGTTCTTC.

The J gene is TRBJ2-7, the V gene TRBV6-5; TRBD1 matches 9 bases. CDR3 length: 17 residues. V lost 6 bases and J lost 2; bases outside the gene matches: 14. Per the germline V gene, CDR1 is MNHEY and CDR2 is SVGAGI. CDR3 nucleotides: TGTGCCAGCAGGCACACCACCGGGACAGGGAAAACCTACGAGCAGTACTTC. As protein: CASRHTTGTGKTYEQYF.

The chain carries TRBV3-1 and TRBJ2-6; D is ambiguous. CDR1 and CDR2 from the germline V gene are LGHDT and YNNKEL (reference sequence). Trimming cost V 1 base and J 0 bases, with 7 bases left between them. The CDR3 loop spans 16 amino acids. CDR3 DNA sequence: TGTGCCAGCAGCCAAGGATCTTTCTCTGGGGCCAACGTCCTGACTTTC. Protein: CASSQGSFSGANVLTF.

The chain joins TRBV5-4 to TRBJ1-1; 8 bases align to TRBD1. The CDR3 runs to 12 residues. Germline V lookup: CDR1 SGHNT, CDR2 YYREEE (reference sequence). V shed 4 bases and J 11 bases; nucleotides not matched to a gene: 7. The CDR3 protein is CASSPDRGSAFF. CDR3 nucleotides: TGTGCCAGCAGCCCAGACAGGGGAAGCGCTTTCTTT.

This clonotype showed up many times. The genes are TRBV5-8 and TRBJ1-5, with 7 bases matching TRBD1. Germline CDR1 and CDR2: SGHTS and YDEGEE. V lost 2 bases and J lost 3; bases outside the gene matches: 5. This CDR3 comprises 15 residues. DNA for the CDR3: TGTGCCAGCAGCTTAGGGACAGCATACAATCAGCCCCAGCATTTT. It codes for CASSLGTAYNQPQHF.

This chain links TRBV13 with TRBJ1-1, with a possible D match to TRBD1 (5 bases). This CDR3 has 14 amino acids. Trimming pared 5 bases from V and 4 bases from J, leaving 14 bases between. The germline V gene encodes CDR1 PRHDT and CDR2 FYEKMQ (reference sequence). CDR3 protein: CASSLPTGGTEAFF. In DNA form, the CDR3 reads TGTGCCAGCAGCCTACCTACGGGGGGCACTGAAGCTTTCTTT. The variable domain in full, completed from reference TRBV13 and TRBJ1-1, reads AAGVIQSPRHLIKEKRETATLKCYPIPRHDTVYWYQQGPGQDPQFLISFYEKMQSDKGSIPDRFSAQQFSDYHSELNMSSLELGDSALYFCASSLPTGGTEAFFGQGTRLTVV.

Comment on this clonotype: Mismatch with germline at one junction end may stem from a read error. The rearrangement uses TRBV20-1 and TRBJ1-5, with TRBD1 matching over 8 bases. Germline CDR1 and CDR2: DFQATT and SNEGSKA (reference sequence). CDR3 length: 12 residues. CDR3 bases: TGCAGTGCTAGAGGGACAGGGAACACTGAAGCTTTC. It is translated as CSARGTGNTEAF.

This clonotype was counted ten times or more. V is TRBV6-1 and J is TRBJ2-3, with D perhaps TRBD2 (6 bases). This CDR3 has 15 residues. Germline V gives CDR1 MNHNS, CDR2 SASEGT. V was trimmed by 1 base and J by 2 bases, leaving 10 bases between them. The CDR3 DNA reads TGTGCCAGCAGTGAAGTGGGGGGTTACACAGATACGCAGTATTTT. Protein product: CASSEVGGYTDTQYF.

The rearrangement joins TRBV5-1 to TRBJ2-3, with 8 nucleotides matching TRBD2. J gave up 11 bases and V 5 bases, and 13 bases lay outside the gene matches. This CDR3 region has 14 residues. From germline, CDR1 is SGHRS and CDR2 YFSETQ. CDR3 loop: CASSSGTRYNEQYF. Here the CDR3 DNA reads TGCGCCAGCAGTTCCGGGACTAGGTACAATGAGCAGTATTTT. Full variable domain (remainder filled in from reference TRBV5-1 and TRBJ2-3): KAGVTQTPRYLIKTRGQQVTLSCSPISGHRSVSWYQQTPGQGLQFLFEYFSETQRNKGNFPGRFSGRQFSNSRSEMNVSTLELGDSALYLCASSSGTRYNEQYFGPGTRLTVL.

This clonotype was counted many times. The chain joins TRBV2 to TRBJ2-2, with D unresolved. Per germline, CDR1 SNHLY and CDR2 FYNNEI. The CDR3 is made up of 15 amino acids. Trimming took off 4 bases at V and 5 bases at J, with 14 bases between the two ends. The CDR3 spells CASSGGTTGTGELFF. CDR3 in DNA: TGTGCCAGCAGTGGGGGAACCACCGGGACCGGGGAGCTGTTTTTT.

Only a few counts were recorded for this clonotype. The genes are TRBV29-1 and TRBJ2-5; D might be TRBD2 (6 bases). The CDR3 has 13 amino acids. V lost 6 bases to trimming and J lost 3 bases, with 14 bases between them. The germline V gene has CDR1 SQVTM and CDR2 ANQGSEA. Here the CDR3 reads CSVGELAEETQYF. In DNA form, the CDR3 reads TGCAGCGTGGGAGAACTAGCAGAAGAGACCCAGTACTTC.

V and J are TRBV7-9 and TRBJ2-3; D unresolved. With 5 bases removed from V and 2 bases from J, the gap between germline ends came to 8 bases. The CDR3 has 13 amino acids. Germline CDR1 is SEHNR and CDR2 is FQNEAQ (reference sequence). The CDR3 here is CASSPRNTDTQYF. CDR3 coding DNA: TGTGCCAGCAGCCCACGGAACACAGATACGCAGTATTTT.

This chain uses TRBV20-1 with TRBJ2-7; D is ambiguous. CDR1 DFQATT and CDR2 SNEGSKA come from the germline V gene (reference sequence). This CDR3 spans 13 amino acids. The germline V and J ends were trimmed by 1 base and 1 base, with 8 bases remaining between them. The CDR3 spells CSARAAASYEQYF. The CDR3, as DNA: TGCAGTGCTAGAGCGGCAGCTTCCTACGAGCAGTACTTC.

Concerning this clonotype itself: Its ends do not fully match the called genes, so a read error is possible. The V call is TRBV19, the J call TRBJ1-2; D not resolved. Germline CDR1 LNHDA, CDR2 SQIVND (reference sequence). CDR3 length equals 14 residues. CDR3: CAGRTASINYGYTF. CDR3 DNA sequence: TGTGCCGGTAGGACCGCAAGCATTAACTATGGCTACACCTTC.

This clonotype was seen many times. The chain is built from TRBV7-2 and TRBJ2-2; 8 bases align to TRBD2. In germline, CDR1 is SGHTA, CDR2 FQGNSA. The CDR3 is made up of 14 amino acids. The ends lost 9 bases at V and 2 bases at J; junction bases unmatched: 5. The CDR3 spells CASTSGINTGELFF. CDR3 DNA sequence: TGTGCCAGTACTAGCGGCATTAACACCGGGGAGCTGTTTTTT.